Listed here are 28 T cell receptor beta chains from one sample, sequenced in a study of cytomegalovirus exposure and HLA in healthy donors. TCRdb's table, derived via immunoSEQ multiplex PCR, lists solely in-frame clones and lacks some. The table lists roughly 300,000 clones, about 85% of them singletons. The sequenced sample was PBMCs. The origin of the receptors is a woman aged 25 to 39 in good health and CMV-seropositive.

V and J are TRBV4-1 and TRBJ2-7; TRBD1 aligns across 8 bases. The V and J ends lost 3 bases and 1 base, in that order; junction bases with no gene match: 5. This CDR3 comprises 15 residues. In germline, CDR1 is MGHRA, CDR2 YSYEKL. The CDR3 region is CASSHLTGESYEQYF. The CDR3 DNA is TGCGCCAGCAGCCATTTGACAGGGGAATCCTACGAGCAGTACTTC.

In the case of this clone: Compared with germline, one end of the junction differs, possibly owing to a read error. This chain uses TRBV12-5 with TRBJ2-7, with no clear D. Looked up from germline, CDR1 is LGHNT and CDR2 is FRNRAP. The CDR3 covers 13 residues. The CDR3 DNA reads as TGTGCTAGTGCTTTGACCCCGGTAGGCGAGCAGTACTTC. Encoded protein: CASALTPVGEQYF.

This chain connects TRBV28 to TRBJ2-1; 9 bases agree with TRBD1. This CDR3 region has 15 residues. The V gene end was trimmed by 5 bases and the J gene end by 3 bases; junction bases not matched to a gene: 5. Germline assignment: CDR1 MDHEN and CDR2 SYDVKM. The CDR3 is CASSDPGQGYNEQFF. As DNA, the CDR3 is TGTGCCAGCAGTGACCCGGGACAGGGCTACAATGAGCAGTTCTTC.

The J gene is TRBJ2-5, the V gene TRBV25-1; no firm D call. This CDR3 comprises 11 residues. V lost 6 bases and J 4 bases, leaving 6 bases between the germline ends. The germline CDR1 and CDR2 sequences are MGHDK and SYGVNS. The CDR3 loop is CASRSLETQYF. The CDR3 DNA reads as TGTGCCAGCAGGTCTCTAGAGACCCAGTACTTC.

This clone came up once. The chain joins TRBV28 to TRBJ2-3; no reliable D call. CDR1 and CDR2 from the germline V gene are MDHEN and SYDVKM. V was shortened by 6 bases and J by 2 bases, with 15 bases between the two germline ends. The CDR3 loop spans 15 amino acids. CDR3 loop: CASSPGSSHTDTQYF. For the CDR3, the DNA is TGTGCCAGCAGCCCCGGGTCTTCTCACACAGATACGCAGTATTTT.

On this clone: Other nucleotide sequences in the sample specify the same CDR3. V usage is TRBV5-1 and J usage is TRBJ2-7; a weak D match, TRBD1 (5 bases). The V end was cut by 1 base, the J end by 0 bases, with 8 bases between. Germline CDR1 and CDR2: SGHRS and YFSETQ. This CDR3 has 14 amino acids. The CDR3 loop reads CASSLTGSSYEQYF. The CDR3, as DNA: TGCGCCAGCAGCTTGACAGGAAGCTCCTACGAGCAGTACTTC.

V is TRBV6-4 and J is TRBJ2-1; D unclear. The V and J ends lost 0 bases and 9 bases respectively, with 6 bases between them. The CDR3 sequence is 12 residues long. Per the germline V gene, CDR1 is MRHNA and CDR2 is SNTAGT. CDR3 loop: CASSDSVGEQFF. The CDR3, as DNA: TGTGCCAGCAGTGACTCTGTAGGTGAGCAGTTCTTC.

The rearrangement uses TRBV7-9 and TRBJ2-5, with D perhaps TRBD2 (6 bases). V gave up 1 base and J gave up 5 bases, with 11 bases separating them. The CDR3 runs to 14 residues. Germline V gene data show CDR1 as SEHNR and CDR2 as FQNEAQ (reference sequence). CDR3 sequence reads: CASSLETRFETQYF. As DNA, the CDR3 is TGTGCCAGCAGCTTAGAGACTAGGTTTGAGACCCAGTACTTC.

This chain uses TRBV7-6 with TRBJ1-2; TRBD1 matches at 11 bases. The junction had 7 bases not matched to a gene; V was cut back by 2 bases and J by 5 bases. Germline loops: CDR1 SGHVS, CDR2 FNYEAQ. The CDR3 spans 16 residues. The CDR3 reads CASSLIPGQGAYGYTF. The CDR3 DNA sequence: TGTGCCAGCAGCTTAATCCCCGGACAGGGGGCTTATGGCTACACCTTC.

This chain links TRBV27 with TRBJ2-4; tentatively, D is TRBD1 or TRBD2 (5 bases each). Per germline, CDR1 MNHEY and CDR2 SMNVEV (reference sequence). The CDR3 contains 17 residues. Trimming removed 5 bases at V and 0 bases at J, with 17 bases between. CDR3 sequence (DNA): TGTGCCAGCAGTCCGAGACAGCGGACCTTAGCCAAAAACATTCAGTACTTC. Translating it yields CASSPRQRTLAKNIQYF.

The chain employs TRBV5-1 and TRBJ1-3; D is perhaps TRBD1 (6 bases). Per the germline V gene, CDR1 is SGHRS and CDR2 is YFSETQ. Deletions cut 6 bases from V and 2 bases from J, with 12 bases between. The CDR3 sequence is 14 residues long. CDR3 loop: CASTEQGPGNTIYF. CDR3 DNA: TGCGCCAGCACCGAACAGGGACCTGGAAACACCATATATTTT.

The J gene is TRBJ2-7, the V gene TRBV28, with no clear D. CDR1 MDHEN and CDR2 SYDVKM come from the germline V gene. The CDR3 runs 10 residues. The V and J ends lost 7 bases and 1 base respectively, with 2 bases between them. This chain's CDR3 is CASTSYEQYF. The CDR3 nucleotides are TGTGCCAGCACATCCTACGAGCAGTACTTC. The full variable domain, completed using reference TRBV28 and TRBJ2-7, is DVKVTQSSRYLVKRTGEKVFLECVQDMDHENMFWYRQDPGLGLRLIYFSYDVKMKEKGDIPEGYSVSREKKERFSLILESASTNQTSMYLCASTSYEQYFGPGTRLTVT.

This rearrangement joins TRBV27 to TRBJ2-1, with 8 bases identical to TRBD2. V was pared by 5 bases and J by 2 bases, with 5 bases of the junction left unmatched. Looked up from germline, CDR1 is MNHEY and CDR2 is SMNVEV (reference sequence). The CDR3 sequence is 15 residues long. The CDR3, as DNA: TGTGCCAGCAGTGCCCTGACTAGCGCCTACAATGAGCAGTTCTTC. It translates to CASSALTSAYNEQFF.

V is TRBV6-8 and J is TRBJ2-7, with 9 bases lining up with TRBD1. Germline V gene sequence: CDR1 MNHGY, CDR2 SAAAGT. This CDR3 spans 16 amino acids. V trimming: 6 bases; J trimming: 3 bases; junction bases outside the gene matches: 12. This chain's CDR3 is CASRYPKQGANYEQYF. The CDR3 DNA sequence: TGTGCCAGCAGGTACCCAAAACAGGGGGCGAACTACGAGCAGTACTTC.

The rearrangement links TRBV9 to TRBJ2-1, with D possibly being TRBD2 (6 bases). The CDR3 is 13 amino acids. Trimming took 0 bases from V and 9 from J, leaving 10 bases between them. Germline CDR1 is SGDLS and CDR2 is YYNGEE. CDR3 nucleotides: TGTGCCAGCAGCGTAGAACCCGGGAGTGAGCAGTTCTTC. Its translation is CASSVEPGSEQFF.

The gene calls are TRBV7-9 and TRBJ2-1, with a weak D call TRBD2 (6 bases). CDR1 and CDR2 from the germline V gene are SEHNR and FQNEAQ (reference sequence). V dropped 1 base and J dropped 9 bases, with 16 bases sitting between them. The CDR3 runs to 15 residues. CDR3: CASSLGSGARGEQFF. The CDR3 coding sequence is TGTGCCAGCAGCTTAGGGTCGGGAGCGCGAGGTGAGCAGTTCTTC.

The J gene is TRBJ1-2, the V gene TRBV5-1; possible D gene TRBD1, 5 bases. CDR3 size: 14 residues. Between the trimmed V and J ends, which lost 0 bases and 4 bases, there was a span of 10 bases. Germline V gene sequence: CDR1 SGHRS, CDR2 YFSETQ. DNA of the CDR3: TGCGCCAGCAGCTTGGAAGGGACCTTCTATGGCTACACCTTC. Translation: CASSLEGTFYGYTF.

The chain combines TRBV2 with TRBJ1-2, with 8 bases lining up with TRBD1. The CDR3 spans 17 residues. The V gene end was trimmed by 7 bases and the J gene end by 4 bases; junction bases not matched to a gene: 17. The germline V gene has CDR1 SNHLY and CDR2 FYNNEI. Here the CDR3 DNA reads TGTGCCAGCATTAGACCGGGTGACAGGGGTGGTAGCTATGGCTACACCTTC. Translation gives CASIRPGDRGGSYGYTF. Full variable domain (outside the CDR3, taken from reference TRBV2 and TRBJ1-2): EPEVTQTPSHQVTQMGQEVILRCVPISNHLYFYWYRQILGQKVEFLVSFYNNEISEKSEIFDDQFSVERPDGSNFTLKIRSTKLEDSAMYFCASIRPGDRGGSYGYTFGSGTRLTVV.

A remark on this clone: The sample carries other DNA sequences with the same CDR3. This rearrangement joins TRBV9 to TRBJ2-7; no clear D. Germline CDR1 SGDLS, CDR2 YYNGEE. There are 13 residues in the CDR3. V gave up 0 bases and J gave up 3 bases, with 7 bases separating them. The CDR3 sequence is CASSVGGSYEQYF. The CDR3 DNA is TGTGCCAGCAGCGTAGGTGGAAGCTACGAGCAGTACTTC.

In its sample, this clone was seen many times. This chain links TRBV6-6 with TRBJ1-1; D is possibly TRBD1 (6 bases). CDR1 is MNHNY and CDR2 is SVGAGI in the germline V gene (reference sequence). With 3 bases removed from V and 1 base from J, the gap between germline ends came to 9 bases. The CDR3 is 14 amino acids. Written as DNA, the CDR3 is TGTGCCAGCAGTTATGGACAGTCGAACACTGAAGCTTTCTTT. This codes for CASSYGQSNTEAFF.

J is TRBJ2-2 and V is TRBV5-4; 8 nucleotides match TRBD2. V trimming: 2 bases; J trimming: 3 bases; junction bases outside the gene matches: 3. In germline, CDR1 is SGHNT, CDR2 YYREEE (reference sequence). CDR3 size: 15 residues. The CDR3 loop reads CASSLAGVYTGELFF. CDR3 nucleotides: TGTGCCAGCAGCTTAGCGGGAGTCTACACCGGGGAGCTGTTTTTT.

CDR3 residues: CASSEMGPSSGANVLTF. The CDR3 DNA is TGTGCCAGCAGTGAAATGGGACCGAGCTCTGGGGCCAACGTCCTGACTTTC. The chain uses TRBV6-1 and TRBJ2-6; D tentatively fits TRBD1 or TRBD2 (5 bases each). This CDR3 has 17 amino acids. Per germline, CDR1 MNHNS and CDR2 SASEGT. V was trimmed by 2 bases and J by 0 bases, leaving 11 bases between them.

This chain links TRBV13 with TRBJ2-3; maybe TRBD2 (6 bases). V was clipped by 5 bases and J by 7 bases, with 16 bases between them. Germline CDR1 and CDR2: PRHDT and FYEKMQ (reference sequence). The CDR3 is made up of 14 amino acids. As DNA, the CDR3 is TGTGCCAGCAGCCCCCCGGGGGTGAGAAATACGCAGTATTTT. Translation: CASSPPGVRNTQYF.

The chain combines TRBV30 with TRBJ1-3; 7 bases map to TRBD1. V was clipped by 2 bases and J by 2 bases; unmatched bases: 9. This CDR3 spans 16 amino acids. Germline CDR1 and CDR2: GTSNPN and SVGIG (reference sequence). CDR3 protein: CAWSISGTVTGNTIYF. The CDR3 nucleotides are TGTGCCTGGAGTATTTCCGGGACAGTGACTGGAAACACCATATATTTT.

The rearrangement links TRBV15 to TRBJ1-6; D gene unclear. From germline, CDR1 is LNHNV and CDR2 YYDKDF (reference sequence). CDR3 size: 17 residues. V shed 1 base and J shed 2 bases, with 12 bases lying between them. The CDR3 reads CATSRVRTGAYNSPLHF. For the CDR3, the DNA is TGTGCCACCAGCAGAGTTAGGACTGGGGCCTATAATTCACCCCTCCACTTT.

This chain joins TRBV30 and TRBJ1-2; D may be TRBD1 (6 bases). With 5 bases removed from V and 8 bases from J, the gap between germline ends came to 18 bases. This CDR3 contains 13 residues. The V gene's germline CDR1 is GTSNPN and CDR2 SVGIG (reference sequence). In nucleotides, the CDR3 is TGTGCCTGGGCTTCACAGGGACTCAGGGGCTACACCTTC. Translation: CAWASQGLRGYTF.

The rearrangement uses TRBV6-5 and TRBJ1-2; tentative D call: TRBD1 (5 bases). The CDR3 has 14 residues. Germline V gene data show CDR1 as MNHEY and CDR2 as SVGAGI. V was shortened by 6 bases and J by 2 bases, with 13 bases between the two germline ends. The CDR3 nucleotides read TGTGCCAGCAGGCACGGAAGGGGCAACTATGGCTACACCTTC. Its protein product is CASRHGRGNYGYTF.

A note on this clone: Other DNA sequences in this specimen translate into the identical CDR3. The genes are TRBV11-3 and TRBJ2-5, with a weak D call TRBD1 (5 bases). V was cut by 0 bases and J by 5 bases, with 7 bases left in between. Per germline, CDR1 SGHNT and CDR2 YENEEA. The CDR3 totals 13 residues. CDR3 in DNA: TGTGCCAGCAGCTTAGAAGGGGCGGAGACCCAGTACTTC. Translation gives CASSLEGAETQYF.